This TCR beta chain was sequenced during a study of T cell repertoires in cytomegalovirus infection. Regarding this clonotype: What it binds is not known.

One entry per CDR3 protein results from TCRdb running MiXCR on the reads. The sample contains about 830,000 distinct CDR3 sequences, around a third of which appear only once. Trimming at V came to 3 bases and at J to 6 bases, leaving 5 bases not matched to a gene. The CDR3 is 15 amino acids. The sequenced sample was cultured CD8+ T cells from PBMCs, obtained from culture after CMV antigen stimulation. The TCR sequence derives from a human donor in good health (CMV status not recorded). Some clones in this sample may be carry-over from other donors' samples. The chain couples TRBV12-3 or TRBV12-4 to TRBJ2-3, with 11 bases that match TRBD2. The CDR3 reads CASSLPSGGLDTQYF. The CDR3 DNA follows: TGTGCCAGCAGTTTGCCTAGCGGGGGGTTGGATACGCAGTATTTT.